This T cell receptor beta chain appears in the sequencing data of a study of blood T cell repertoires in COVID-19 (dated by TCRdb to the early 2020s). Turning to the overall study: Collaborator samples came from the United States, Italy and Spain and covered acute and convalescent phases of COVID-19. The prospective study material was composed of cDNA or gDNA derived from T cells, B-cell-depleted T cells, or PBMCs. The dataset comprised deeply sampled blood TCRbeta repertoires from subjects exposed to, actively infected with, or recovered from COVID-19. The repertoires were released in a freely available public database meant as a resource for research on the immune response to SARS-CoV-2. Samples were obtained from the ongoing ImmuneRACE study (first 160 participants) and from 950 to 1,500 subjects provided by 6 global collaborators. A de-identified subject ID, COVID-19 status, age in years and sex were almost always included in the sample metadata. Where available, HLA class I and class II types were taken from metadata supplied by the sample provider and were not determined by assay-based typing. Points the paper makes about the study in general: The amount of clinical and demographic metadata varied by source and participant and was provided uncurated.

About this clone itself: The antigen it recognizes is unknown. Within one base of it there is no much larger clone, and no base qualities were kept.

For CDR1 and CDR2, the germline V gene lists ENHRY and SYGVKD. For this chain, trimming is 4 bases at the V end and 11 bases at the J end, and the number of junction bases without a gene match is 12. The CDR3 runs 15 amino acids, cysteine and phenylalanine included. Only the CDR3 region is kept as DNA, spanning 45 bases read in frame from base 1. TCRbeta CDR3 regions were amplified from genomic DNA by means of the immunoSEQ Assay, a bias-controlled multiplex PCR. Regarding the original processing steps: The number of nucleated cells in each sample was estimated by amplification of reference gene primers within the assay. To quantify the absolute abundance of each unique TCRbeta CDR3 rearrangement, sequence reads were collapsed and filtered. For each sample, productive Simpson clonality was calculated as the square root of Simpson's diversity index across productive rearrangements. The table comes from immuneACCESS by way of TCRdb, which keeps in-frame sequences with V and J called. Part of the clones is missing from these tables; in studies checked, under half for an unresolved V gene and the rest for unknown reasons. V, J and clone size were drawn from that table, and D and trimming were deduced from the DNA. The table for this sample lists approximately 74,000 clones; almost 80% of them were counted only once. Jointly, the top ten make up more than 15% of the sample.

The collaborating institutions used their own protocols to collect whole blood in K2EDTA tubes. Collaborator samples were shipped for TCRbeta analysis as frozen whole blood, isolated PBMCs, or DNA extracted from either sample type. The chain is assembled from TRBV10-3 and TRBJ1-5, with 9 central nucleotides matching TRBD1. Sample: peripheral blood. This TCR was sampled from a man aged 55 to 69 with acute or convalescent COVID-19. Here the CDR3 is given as CAISAGQGTIGAQHF. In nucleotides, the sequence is TGTGCCATCAGTGCAGGACAGGGGACCATCGGGGCCCAGCATTTT.